Listed below are T cell receptor beta chains from one sample, sequenced in a study of blood T cells in healthy people across ages. TCRdb ran MiXCR on the 5' RACE reads and lists one entry per CDR3 protein. The table has about 1.7 million distinct CDR3 sequences, approximately 28% seen once. Input material: blood. The receptors were sampled from a woman between 25 and 40 years old in good health. CDR3s include the opening cysteine and the closing phenylalanine or tryptophan. The order of the fields is J gene, D gene, V gene, clone size, CDR3 length, CDR3 protein, CDR3 DNA. D genes are given only for firm matches. Clone size is not always given. Where it is, it says once, few, many or a class for expanded clones.

TRBJ2-7 TRBD2 TRBV20-1 many 13 CSAGGLAVYEQYF TGCAGTGCCGGGGGACTAGCGGTATACGAGCAGTACTTC
TRBJ2-3 . TRBV4-1 few 15 CASSQDRRAGDTQYF TGCGCCAGCAGCCAAGACCGCAGGGCAGGGGATACGCAGTATTTT
TRBJ1-2 . TRBV10-3 few 14 CAISRQGSNYGYTF TGTGCCATCAGTCGCCAGGGATCTAACTATGGCTACACCTTC
TRBJ1-2 TRBD1 TRBV5-1 few 17 CASVPGDRGEINYGYTF TGCGCCAGCGTGCCTGGTGACAGGGGGGAGATTAACTATGGCTACACCTTC
TRBJ2-3 TRBD2 TRBV5-1 few 17 CASSSTVSGGGTDTQYF TGCGCCAGCAGCTCGACAGTTAGCGGGGGCGGCACAGATACGCAGTATTTT
TRBJ2-7 . TRBV28 . 13 CASKREGSYEQYF TGTGCCAGCAAGAGAGAGGGCTCCTACGAGCAGTACTTC
TRBJ2-7 . TRBV2 . 13 CASRVTGGYEQYF TGTGCTAGCCGGGTGACAGGCGGCTACGAGCAGTACTTC
TRBJ2-7 TRBD2 TRBV29-1 many 15 CSVPGTSGREAEQYF TGCAGCGTCCCCGGGACTAGCGGGAGGGAGGCTGAGCAGTACTTC
TRBJ1-6 . TRBV21-1 once 17 CASSEDPGSRGNSPLHF TGTGCCAGCAGCGAAGATCCGGGCTCCAGGGGTAACTCACCCCTCCACTTT
TRBJ2-1 TRBD2 TRBV7-2 few 15 CASSPGSGVRNEQFF TGTGCCAGCAGCCCCGGGAGCGGGGTACGCAATGAGCAGTTCTTC
TRBJ1-1 . TRBV30 . 13 CAWSVRKGTEAFF TGTGCCTGGAGTGTACGCAAGGGGACTGAAGCTTTCTTT
TRBJ1-5 TRBD1 TRBV6-2/TRBV6-3 . 14 CASTQGDLNQPQHF TGTGCCAGCACCCAGGGGGACCTCAATCAGCCCCAGCATTTT
TRBJ2-7 . TRBV20-1 many 15 CSAMGRSWDSYEQYF TGCAGTGCTATGGGCAGGAGTTGGGACTCCTACGAGCAGTACTTC
TRBJ1-2 . TRBV28 . 14 CASSPSGGRSGYTF TGTGCCAGCAGTCCCTCGGGGGGGCGAAGTGGCTACACCTTC
TRBJ2-1 . TRBV29-1 few 14 CSYRASEIYNEQFF TGCAGCTATCGGGCTAGCGAGATTTACAATGAGCAGTTCTTC
TRBJ1-2 . TRBV29-1 . 11 CSVDKGYGYTF TGCAGCGTTGATAAAGGGTATGGCTACACCTTC
TRBJ2-4 . TRBV28 . 15 CASSKPLPGENIQYF TGTGCCAGCAGTAAACCCCTACCGGGAGAAAACATTCAGTACTTC
TRBJ1-1 TRBD1 TRBV7-3 . 15 CASSDRGQGLTEAFF TGTGCCAGCAGCGACCGCGGACAGGGTCTCACTGAAGCTTTCTTT
TRBJ2-5 TRBD2 TRBV20-1 . 18 CSAPMALAGGLSQETQYF TGCAGTGCTCCGATGGCCCTAGCGGGGGGCCTATCACAAGAGACCCAGTACTTC
TRBJ2-5 . TRBV14 . 15 CASSQELAGGETQYF TGTGCCAGCAGCCAAGAGCTAGCCGGCGGAGAGACCCAGTACTTC
TRBJ1-4 . TRBV5-6 . 14 CASSDGDAREKLFF TGTGCCAGCAGCGACGGGGATGCGCGGGAAAAACTGTTTTTT
TRBJ1-4 . TRBV2 . 14 CASSWDGGNEKLFF TGTGCCAGCAGCTGGGACGGTGGAAATGAAAAACTGTTTTTT
TRBJ1-2 TRBD1 TRBV7-9 few 17 CASSSLDRATPIGGYTF TGTGCCAGCAGCTCCCTCGACAGGGCCACACCTATCGGGGGCTACACCTTC
TRBJ2-5 TRBD1 TRBV18 . 14 CASSPLQGEETQYF TGTGCCAGCTCACCGCTACAGGGGGAAGAGACCCAGTACTTC
TRBJ2-7 TRBD2 TRBV20-1 few 14 CSARKSGGSGEQYF TGCAGTGCTAGAAAATCTGGCGGGAGTGGTGAGCAGTACTTC
TRBJ1-1 . TRBV20-1 . 13 CSAREQGTTEAFF TGCAGTGCTAGAGAACAAGGGACCACTGAAGCTTTCTTT
TRBJ2-1 . TRBV29-1 few 15 CSVELGGSSYNEQFF TGCAGCGTTGAACTCGGGGGAAGCTCCTACAATGAGCAGTTCTTC
TRBJ2-7 . TRBV2 . 13 CASGGGADKEQYF TGTGCCAGCGGCGGCGGGGCGGATAAGGAGCAGTACTTC
TRBJ1-1 . TRBV10-3 . 15 CATSPAGGMNTEAFF TGTGCCACAAGCCCCGCGGGAGGGATGAACACTGAAGCTTTCTTT
TRBJ1-2 TRBD1 TRBV6-6 . 13 CVSTGPPNYGYTF TGTGTTTCGACAGGGCCCCCGAACTATGGCTACACCTTC
TRBJ2-6 . TRBV20-1 . 14 CSAVWSSGANVLTF TGCAGTGCTGTATGGTCCTCTGGGGCCAACGTCCTGACTTTC
TRBJ1-2 TRBD1 TRBV11-2 . 14 CASSPPGQGTGYTF TGTGCCAGCAGCCCTCCGGGACAGGGAACTGGCTACACCTTC
TRBJ1-4 . TRBV7-2 few 14 CASSSDSEDEKLFF TGTGCCAGCAGCTCTGACTCCGAGGATGAAAAACTGTTTTTT
TRBJ2-2 TRBD2 TRBV29-1 many 15 CSVVWLAGNTGELFF TGCAGCGTTGTATGGCTAGCGGGTAACACCGGGGAGCTGTTTTTT
TRBJ1-1 . TRBV10-2 . 14 CASSEPGTLAEAFF TGCGCCAGCAGTGAGCCAGGGACCTTGGCTGAAGCTTTCTTT
TRBJ2-4 TRBD2 TRBV9 . 16 CASSVVGQAGYNEQYF TGTGCCAGCAGCGTAGTAGGCCAAGCGGGGTACAATGAGCAGTACTTC
TRBJ2-3 TRBD1 TRBV5-5 . 16 CASSLEAGGRSDTQYF TGTGCCAGCAGCTTGGAGGCAGGGGGCCGGTCAGATACGCAGTATTTT
TRBJ1-3 . TRBV2 . 16 CASSDRGGLAGNTIYF TGTGCCAGCAGTGATCGGGGAGGGCTGGCTGGAAACACCATATATTTT
TRBJ2-7 . TRBV20-1 few 12 CSAPKSSYEQYF TGCAGTGCTCCCAAAAGCTCCTACGAGCAGTACTTC
TRBJ1-1 . TRBV10-3 . 13 CAISEIAGTEAFF TGTGCCATCAGTGAAATAGCGGGGACTGAAGCTTTCTTT
TRBJ1-6 . TRBV7-2 . 13 CAIAENGGSPLHF TGTGCCATCGCGGAGAACGGCGGGTCACCCCTCCACTTT
TRBJ2-2 . TRBV7-2 few 14 CASTGRRATGELFF TGTGCCAGCACGGGGAGGAGGGCTACCGGGGAGCTGTTTTTT
TRBJ2-1 TRBD2 TRBV6-5 . 17 CASSYSRLARSYNEQFF TGTGCCAGCAGTTACTCGAGACTAGCACGCTCCTACAATGAGCAGTTCTTC
TRBJ2-3 TRBD2 TRBV7-2 few 16 CASSDRGGRWSDTQYF TGTGCCAGCAGCGACCGGGGGGGACGTTGGTCAGATACGCAGTATTTT
TRBJ2-3 TRBD2 TRBV9 . 14 CASRPGTSGYTQYF TGTGCCAGCAGGCCCGGGACTAGTGGATATACGCAGTATTTT
TRBJ1-2 . TRBV5-1 . 14 CASSWNGPPYGYTF TGCGCCAGCAGCTGGAACGGGCCCCCCTATGGCTACACCTTC
TRBJ2-7 TRBD1 TRBV24-1 many 14 CATSDPTGGHEQYF TGTGCCACCAGTGACCCCACAGGGGGCCACGAGCAGTACTTC
TRBJ2-7 TRBD2 TRBV9 . 16 CASSADSGVSSYEQYF TGTGCCAGCAGCGCCGATAGCGGGGTTAGCTCCTACGAGCAGTACTTC
TRBJ2-5 TRBD2 TRBV5-1 . 15 CASSLATGGAGEQYF TGCGCCAGCAGCTTGGCCACCGGGGGGGCGGGTGAGCAGTACTTC
TRBJ2-5 . TRBV21-1 . 12 CASRMFQETQYF TGTGCCAGCAGAATGTTCCAAGAGACCCAGTACTTC
TRBJ1-4 . TRBV5-1 . 17 CASSLLGGPATNEKLFF TGCGCCAGCAGCTTGTTGGGGGGACCCGCAACTAATGAAAAACTGTTTTTT
TRBJ1-1 . TRBV5-1 . 16 CASSIDGTRGGTEAFF TGCGCCAGCAGCATAGACGGGACCCGAGGCGGAACTGAAGCTTTCTTT
TRBJ2-5 TRBD1 TRBV12-3/TRBV12-4 many 16 CASSLVMGQELETQYF TGTGCCAGCAGTTTAGTCATGGGACAGGAGTTAGAGACCCAGTACTTC
TRBJ2-3 . TRBV9 . 16 CASSVYVSGAADTQYF TGTGCCAGCAGCGTTTATGTTAGCGGCGCCGCAGATACGCAGTATTTT
TRBJ2-1 . TRBV5-1 many 15 CASSPGQFQMDEQFF TGCGCCAGCAGCCCAGGACAGTTTCAGATGGATGAGCAGTTCTTC
TRBJ2-1 TRBD2 TRBV20-1 many 13 CSARGGLAGEQFF TGCAGTGCTAGAGGCGGACTAGCTGGAGAGCAGTTCTTC
TRBJ2-7 TRBD2 TRBV12-3/TRBV12-4 many 14 CASSFTSGSREQYF TGTGCCAGCAGTTTTACGAGCGGGAGTCGGGAGCAGTACTTC